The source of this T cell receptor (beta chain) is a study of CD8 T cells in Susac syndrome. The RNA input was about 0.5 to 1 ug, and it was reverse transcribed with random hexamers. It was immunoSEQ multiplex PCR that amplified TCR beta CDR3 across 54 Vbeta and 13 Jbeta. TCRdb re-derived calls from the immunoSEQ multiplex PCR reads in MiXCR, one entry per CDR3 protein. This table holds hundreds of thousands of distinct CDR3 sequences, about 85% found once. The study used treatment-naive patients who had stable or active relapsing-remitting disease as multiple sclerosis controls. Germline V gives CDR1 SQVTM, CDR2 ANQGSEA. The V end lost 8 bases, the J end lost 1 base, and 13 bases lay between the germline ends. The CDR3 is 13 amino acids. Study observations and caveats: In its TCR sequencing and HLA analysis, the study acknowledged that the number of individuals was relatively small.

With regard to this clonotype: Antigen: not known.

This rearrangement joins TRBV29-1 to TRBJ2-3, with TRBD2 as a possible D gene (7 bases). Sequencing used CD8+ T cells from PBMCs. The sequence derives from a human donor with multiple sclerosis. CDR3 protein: CSYSGGRTDTQYF. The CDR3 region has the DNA TGCAGCTATTCGGGGGGCCGCACAGATACGCAGTATTTT.